Below are 14 T cell receptor beta chains sequenced from a single sample in a study of blood T cell repertoires in COVID-19. Profiling relied on immunoSEQ multiplex PCR, and the TCRdb table lists in-frame clones only, not all of them. The sample holds 150,000 to 200,000 clones, around 80% seen once. The sample taken for sequencing was PBMCs or T cells enriched from blood (not recorded which). The source is a woman aged 50 to 60 with acute COVID-19.

The rearrangement uses TRBV4-1 and TRBJ1-3; 11 positions match TRBD1. Germline V gene sequence: CDR1 MGHRA, CDR2 YSYEKL. There are 12 residues in the CDR3. V lost 0 bases to trimming and J lost 14 bases; unmatched junction nucleotides: 0. CDR3 in DNA: TGCGCCAGCAGCCAAGAGGGACAGGGGGTATATTTT. Protein: CASSQEGQGVYF.

V is TRBV6-5 and J is TRBJ1-2; D ambiguous. The CDR3 spans 13 residues. V was trimmed by 4 bases and J by 2 bases, leaving 8 bases between them. Germline lookup yields CDR1 MNHEY and CDR2 SVGAGI. The CDR3: CASSLGINYGYTF. CDR3 bases: TGTGCCAGCAGTTTGGGCATAAACTATGGCTACACCTTC.

The V call is TRBV4-1, the J call TRBJ2-2; TRBD1 might be the D (6 bases). CDR1 and CDR2 (germline): MGHRA, YSYEKL. This CDR3 comprises 16 residues. Trimming cost V 0 bases and J 6 bases, with 14 bases left between them. The CDR3 DNA sequence: TGCGCCAGCAGCCAAGATGTCCACAGGGATCCCGGGGAGCTGTTTTTT. Translated, it gives CASSQDVHRDPGELFF.

The genes are TRBV29-1 and TRBJ1-1; the match to TRBD1 covers 8 bases. Germline lookup yields CDR1 SQVTM and CDR2 ANQGSEA. The CDR3 loop spans 13 amino acids. With V trimmed by 7 bases and J by 1 base, 5 bases remained unmatched. DNA for the CDR3: TGCAGCGCATCCGGACAGGGGAACACTGAAGCTTTCTTT. As protein: CSASGQGNTEAFF.

This chain links TRBV2 with TRBJ1-1, with D unclear. CDR3 length: 13 residues. V was clipped by 5 bases and J by 1 base, with 8 bases between them. CDR1 SNHLY and CDR2 FYNNEI come from the germline V gene. The chain's CDR3 is CASSPDWNTEAFF. CDR3 nucleotides: TGTGCCAGCAGTCCTGACTGGAACACTGAAGCTTTCTTT.

The chain links TRBV7-2 to TRBJ2-1; tentative D call: TRBD1 (6 bases). Germline lookup yields CDR1 SGHTA and CDR2 FQGNSA. Trimming pared 3 bases from V and 7 bases from J, leaving 10 bases between. The CDR3 is 13 amino acids. CDR3 sequence: CASSLTQGNEQFF. CDR3 DNA sequence: TGTGCCAGCAGCTTGACGCAGGGGAATGAGCAGTTCTTC.

J is TRBJ2-3 and V is TRBV7-2; TRBD2 matches 9 bases. Germline lookup yields CDR1 SGHTA and CDR2 FQGNSA. The CDR3 spans 15 residues. The ends lost 2 bases at V and 6 bases at J; junction bases unmatched: 6. CDR3 amino acids: CASSLKAGGLDTQYF. In DNA form, the CDR3 reads TGTGCCAGCAGCTTAAAGGCGGGGGGGCTGGATACGCAGTATTTT.

V gene TRBV29-1 combines with J gene TRBJ2-2, with D maybe TRBD2 (5 bases). The germline V gene encodes CDR1 SQVTM and CDR2 ANQGSEA. This CDR3 contains 14 residues. Deletions cut 2 bases from V and 1 base from J, with 8 bases between. The CDR3 nucleotides read TGCAGCGTTGAACCTGGGAGGAACACCGGGGAGCTGTTTTTT. Amino acids: CSVEPGRNTGELFF.

The chain uses TRBV28 and TRBJ1-3; D is undetermined. V was cut by 5 bases and J by 2 bases, with 10 bases left in between. The germline gives CDR1 MDHEN, CDR2 SYDVKM. This CDR3 has 14 residues. In DNA form, the CDR3 reads TGTGCCAGCAGTCCCGGCCAGGCTGGAAACACCATATATTTT. This translates into CASSPGQAGNTIYF.

The chain joins TRBV19 to TRBJ1-5; 7 bases align to TRBD1. The CDR3 length is 16 residues. V lost 5 bases, J lost 2 bases, and 9 bases stayed unmatched. Germline-derived CDR1 and CDR2 are LNHDA and SQIVND (reference sequence). The CDR3 nucleotides are TGTGCCAGTAGTTTTGACAGGGATTACGGCAATCAGCCCCAGCATTTT. The encoded protein is CASSFDRDYGNQPQHF.

V is TRBV4-2 and J is TRBJ2-1, with 8 bases fitting TRBD2. The germline CDR1 and CDR2 sequences are LGHNA and YNFKEQ. The CDR3 covers 18 residues. V dropped 4 bases and J dropped 0; count of bases not matched to a gene: 11. The DNA of the CDR3 is TGTGCCAGCAGCCCTCGGGGGGGGAACGGGTTCTCCTACAATGAGCAGTTCTTC. Translated: CASSPRGGNGFSYNEQFF.

This clone was found once. The chain is built from TRBV4-1 and TRBJ1-4, with 10 nucleotides matching TRBD1. CDR1 MGHRA and CDR2 YSYEKL come from the germline V gene. The CDR3 loop spans 15 amino acids. The ends lost 4 bases at V and 6 bases at J; junction bases unmatched: 5. CDR3 protein: CASSPPGQGYEKLFF. Here the CDR3 DNA reads TGCGCCAGCAGCCCTCCGGGACAGGGGTATGAAAAACTGTTTTTT.

This clone was detected a few times. The V and J genes are TRBV7-2 and TRBJ1-2, with 8 bases identical to TRBD1. Per germline, CDR1 SGHTA and CDR2 FQGNSA. The CDR3 contains 15 residues. With 1 base clipped from V and 4 bases from J, the junction kept 5 bases outside the gene matches. The CDR3 coding sequence is TGTGCCAGCAGCTTAGGAGGGACAGGATCCTATGGCTACACCTTC. Protein product: CASSLGGTGSYGYTF.

This clone was counted between two and nine times. The V gene is TRBV7-9, the J gene TRBJ2-2; 9 nucleotides align to TRBD1. This CDR3 contains 17 residues. Germline V gives CDR1 SEHNR, CDR2 FQNEAQ (reference sequence). The ends lost 4 bases at V and 1 base at J; junction bases unmatched: 7. The CDR3 coding sequence is TGTGCCAGCAGCTCGACCCCGGGACAGGGGAACACCGGGGAGCTGTTTTTT. Protein product: CASSSTPGQGNTGELFF.